The present T cell receptor beta chain was sequenced within a study of CD8 T cells in ankylosing spondylitis (dated by TCRdb to 2017 to 2019). With respect to the entire study: T cell receptor beta repertoires were profiled in healthy donors and ankylosing spondylitis patients so that disease-linked TCR variants could be found. The full study cohort was made up of about 24 ankylosing spondylitis patients and about a hundred healthy donors. Peripheral blood was sampled, and synovial fluid was also collected from ankylosing spondylitis patients. Results the study describes overall, beyond this receptor: Some TCR beta motif variants had previously been reported in synovial fluid and blood of reactive arthritis patients, which suggested common disease-initiation mechanisms. In peripheral blood, the disease-linked clones were found at relatively low frequencies and had a CD8+ phenotype. Significant enrichment of the disease-linked clones was reported in matched synovial fluid samples from ankylosing spondylitis patients. Blood from ankylosing spondylitis patients appeared to be characterized by a TCR beta motif composed of roughly eight highly homologous amino acid variants.

This clonotype was counted at least ten times. This clone's antigen is unknown. Base qualities are missing; no much larger clone stands one base away. Trimming takes 3 bases from V and 4 bases from J, and the germline ends sit 5 bases apart. From the cysteine through the phenylalanine, the CDR3 covers 12 amino acids. Here the CDR3 DNA is all that survives: 36 bases in frame from base 1. For CDR1 and CDR2, the germline V gene lists LGHNT and FRNRAP. Sequencing took place on an Illumina HiSeq 2500. TCR beta libraries were prepared by quantitative 5'-RACE with molecular barcodes. On the study's bioinformatics: To identify disease-linked TCR variants, a new computational method was used, one built on a probabilistic model of VDJ rearrangement. The public sequencing data were trimmed at Q25 with fastp and processed into clonotypes with MiXCR by TCRdb, which kept only in-frame beta chains. For every CDR3 protein sequence, its rows merge into one entry that carries the most common genes and DNA. The V and J calls, along with clone size, are taken from TCRdb and not from the paper's own processing. Here the sample has 250,000 to 350,000 distinct CDR3 sequences; around 8% occur a single time. The ten largest clones take up roughly 15% of the sample.

This sequence originates from a male donor with ankylosing spondylitis. Specimen: blood, either unsorted or a sorted T cell fraction (not recorded which). The sequence links TRBV12-5 to TRBJ2-3; the D gene remains uncertain. The nucleotide sequence is TGTGCTAGTGGTTTCCATCCAGATACGCAGTATTTT. Translated, it reads CASGFHPDTQYF.